This T cell receptor beta chain was recovered during a study of blood T cell repertoires in COVID-19. Study-wide context: Sites in the United States, Italy and Spain provided acute and convalescent COVID-19 samples. PBMCs, B-cell-depleted T cells, or T cells provided the cDNA or gDNA that made up the material.

As originally analysed: Scientists estimated how many nucleated cells there were by amplifying reference gene primers. Assay: immunoSEQ multiplex PCR; the TCRdb copy retains only in-frame clones and omits some. That table gives V, J and clone size, and the DNA gave D and trimming. In the table there are roughly 200,000 clones, around 80% of which are singletons. This clone was recorded a few times. Trimming left V 3 bases short and J 3 bases short, with 17 bases between. Germline values: CDR1 MNHNS, CDR2 SASEGT. CDR3 length: 16 amino acids. Input material: peripheral blood. The chain has TRBV6-1 and TRBJ1-2, with D possibly being TRBD1 (5 bases). The sequence was obtained from a woman aged 70-85 years with acute or convalescent COVID-19. The CDR3 coding sequence is TGTGCCAGCAGTGATCCTACGGGGGAGGAAGACTATGGCTACACCTTC. Its protein product is CASSDPTGEEDYGYTF.